This T cell receptor beta chain derives from a study of blood T cell repertoires in COVID-19. Study-level background: Nucleic acid was either cDNA or gDNA, and it came from T cells, B-cell-depleted T cells, or PBMCs.

CDR1 is SGHRS and CDR2 is YFSETQ in the germline V gene. The CDR3 loop spans 14 amino acids. Deletions cut 0 bases from V and 0 bases from J, with 6 bases between. This clone was seen a few times. As originally analysed: Estimation of nucleated cell counts relied on the amplification of reference gene primers. Sequenced by immunoSEQ multiplex PCR; TCRdb stores in-frame clones only, minus some. V and J calls and clone size are given by that table; D and trimming were obtained from the DNA. The sample lists hundreds of thousands of clones, roughly 80% occurring once. The sample consisted of peripheral blood. The origin of this receptor is a woman aged 80 or over with active or convalescent COVID-19. The chain is built from TRBV5-1 and TRBJ1-1; unclear D gene. CDR3 loop: CASSLERLNTEAFF. CDR3 bases: TGCGCCAGCAGCTTGGAGCGGCTGAACACTGAAGCTTTCTTT.